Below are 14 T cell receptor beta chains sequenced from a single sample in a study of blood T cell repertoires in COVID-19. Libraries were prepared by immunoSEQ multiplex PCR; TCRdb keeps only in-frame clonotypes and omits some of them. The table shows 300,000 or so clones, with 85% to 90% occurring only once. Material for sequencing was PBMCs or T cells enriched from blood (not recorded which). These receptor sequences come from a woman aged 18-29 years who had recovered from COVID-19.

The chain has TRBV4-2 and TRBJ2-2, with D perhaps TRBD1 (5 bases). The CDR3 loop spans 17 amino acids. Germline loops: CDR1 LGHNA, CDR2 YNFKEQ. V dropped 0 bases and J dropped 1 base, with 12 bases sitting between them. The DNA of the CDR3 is TGTGCCAGCAGCCAAGATCTTTTTCAGGGGAACACCGGGGAGCTGTTTTTT. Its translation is CASSQDLFQGNTGELFF.

The CDR3 loop reads CASSPPTGPGGRNEQFF. CDR3 nucleotide sequence: TGTGCCAGCAGCCCCCCCACCGGGCCGGGAGGGAGGAATGAGCAGTTCTTC. The gene calls are TRBV11-2 and TRBJ2-1, with 8 bases identical to TRBD2. The junction had 16 bases not matched to a gene; V was cut back by 5 bases and J by 7 bases. Germline loops: CDR1 SGHAT, CDR2 FQNNGV. This CDR3 has 17 residues.

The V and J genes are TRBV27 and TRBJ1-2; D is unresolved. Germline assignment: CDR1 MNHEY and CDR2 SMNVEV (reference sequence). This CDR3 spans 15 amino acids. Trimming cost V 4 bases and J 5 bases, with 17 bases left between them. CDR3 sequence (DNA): TGTGCCAGCAGTTCACTCTGGTCGCTGGAGTATGGCTACACCTTC. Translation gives CASSSLWSLEYGYTF.

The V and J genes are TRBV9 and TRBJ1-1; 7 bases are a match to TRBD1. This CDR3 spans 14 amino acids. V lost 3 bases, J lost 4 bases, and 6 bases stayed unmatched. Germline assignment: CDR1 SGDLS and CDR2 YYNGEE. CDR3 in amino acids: CASSARGEATEAFF. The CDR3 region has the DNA TGTGCCAGCAGCGCCAGGGGGGAAGCCACTGAAGCTTTCTTT.

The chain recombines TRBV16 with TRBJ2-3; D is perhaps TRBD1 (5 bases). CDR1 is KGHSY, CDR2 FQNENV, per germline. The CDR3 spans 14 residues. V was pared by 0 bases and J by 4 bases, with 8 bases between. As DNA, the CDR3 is TGTGCCAGCAGCCAATCACAGGTCCCAGATACGCAGTATTTT. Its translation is CASSQSQVPDTQYF.

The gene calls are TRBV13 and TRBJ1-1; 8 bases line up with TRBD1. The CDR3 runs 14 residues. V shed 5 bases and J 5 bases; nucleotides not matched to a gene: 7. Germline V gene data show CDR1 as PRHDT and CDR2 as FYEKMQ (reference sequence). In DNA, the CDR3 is TGTGCCAGCAGCGTGGACAGGGCGGGAACTGAAGCTTTCTTT. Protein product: CASSVDRAGTEAFF.

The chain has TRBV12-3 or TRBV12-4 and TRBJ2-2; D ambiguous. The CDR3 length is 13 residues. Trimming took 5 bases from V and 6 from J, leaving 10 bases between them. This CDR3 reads CASSPEDPGELFF. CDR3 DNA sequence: TGTGCCAGCAGTCCAGAGGATCCCGGGGAGCTGTTTTTT.

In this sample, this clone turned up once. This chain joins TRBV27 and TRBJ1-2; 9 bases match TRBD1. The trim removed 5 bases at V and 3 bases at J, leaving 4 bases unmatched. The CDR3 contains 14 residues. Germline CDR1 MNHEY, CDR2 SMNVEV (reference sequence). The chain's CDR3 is CASSPGTGYYGYTF. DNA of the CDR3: TGTGCCAGCAGTCCCGGGACAGGGTACTATGGCTACACCTTC.

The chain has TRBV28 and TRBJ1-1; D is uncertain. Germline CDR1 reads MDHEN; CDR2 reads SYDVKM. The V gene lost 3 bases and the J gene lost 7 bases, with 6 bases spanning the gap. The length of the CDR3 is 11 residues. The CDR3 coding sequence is TGTGCCAGCAGTTTCAGAAGTGAAGCTTTCTTT. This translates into CASSFRSEAFF.

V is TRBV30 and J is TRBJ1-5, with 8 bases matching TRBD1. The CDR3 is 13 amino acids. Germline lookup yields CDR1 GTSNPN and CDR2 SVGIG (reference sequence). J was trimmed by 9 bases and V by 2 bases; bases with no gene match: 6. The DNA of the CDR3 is TGTGCCTGGAGTCGACAGGGGCTAGGGCCCCAGCATTTT. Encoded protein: CAWSRQGLGPQHF.

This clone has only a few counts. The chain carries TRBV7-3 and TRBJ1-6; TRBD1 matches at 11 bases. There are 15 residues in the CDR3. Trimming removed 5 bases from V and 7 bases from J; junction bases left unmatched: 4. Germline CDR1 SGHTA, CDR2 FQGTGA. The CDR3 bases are TGTGCCAGCAGCCCAGGGACAGGGGGAAATTCACCCCTCCACTTT. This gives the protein CASSPGTGGNSPLHF.

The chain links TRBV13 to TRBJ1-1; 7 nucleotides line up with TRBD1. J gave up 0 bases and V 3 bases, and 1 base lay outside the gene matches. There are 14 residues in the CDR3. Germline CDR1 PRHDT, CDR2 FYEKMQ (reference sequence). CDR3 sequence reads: CASSLGTVNTEAFF. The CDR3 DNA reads TGTGCCAGCAGCTTGGGGACAGTGAACACTGAAGCTTTCTTT.

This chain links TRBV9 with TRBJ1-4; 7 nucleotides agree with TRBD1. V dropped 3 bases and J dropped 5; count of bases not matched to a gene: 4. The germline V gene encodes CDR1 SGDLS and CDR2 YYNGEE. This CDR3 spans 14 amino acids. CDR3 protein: CASSADRRNEKLFF. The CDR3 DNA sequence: TGTGCCAGCAGCGCGGACAGGCGAAATGAAAAACTGTTTTTT.

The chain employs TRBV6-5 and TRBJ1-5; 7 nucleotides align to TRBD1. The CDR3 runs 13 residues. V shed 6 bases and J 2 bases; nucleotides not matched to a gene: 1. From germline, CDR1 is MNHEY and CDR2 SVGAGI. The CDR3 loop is CASRTGGNQPQHF. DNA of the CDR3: TGTGCCAGCAGAACAGGGGGCAATCAGCCCCAGCATTTT.